This T cell receptor (beta chain) stems from a study of shared clonotypes between healthy human individuals. Study-wide results and caveats: The study drew on few donors, limiting represented genetic and exposure-history diversity. The study found lower generation probabilities in non-shared clonotypes than in those shared by all four donors.

Method: immunoSEQ multiplex PCR; TCRdb's copy keeps in-frame clones and lacks some. Seen here are about 2.4 million clones, more than 85% observed once, and the top ten hold approximately 0.36%. Points on this clone: Antigen: not known.

Germline CDR1 and CDR2: GTSNPN and SVGIG (reference sequence). Trimming cost V 2 bases and J 4 bases, with 15 bases left between them. The CDR3 contains 14 residues. The TCR sequence derives from a young man in good health. Some clones in this sample may be carry-over from other donors' samples. This chain connects TRBV30 to TRBJ2-7; possibly TRBD1 for D (6 bases). Sequenced: naive CD4+ T cells from PBMCs. Subset indicated: CD45RA+ positively selected. Written as DNA, the CDR3 is TGTGCCTGGAGTCTGGGGGCGGTTATGTACGAGCAGTACTTC. Translated, it gives CAWSLGAVMYEQYF.